The next 26 T cell receptor beta chains were all read from a single sample in a study of cytomegalovirus exposure and HLA in healthy donors. Both 60 Vbeta primers and 13 Jbeta primers went into the PCR. The method was immunoSEQ multiplex PCR; TCRdb's version includes in-frame clones alone and lacks a portion of them. Of roughly 130,000 clones in the sample, roughly 88% are singletons; the top ten hold under 3.5%. Sequencing used PBMCs. These receptors originate from a man aged 45-60 years in good health and CMV-seronegative.

The genes are TRBV6-1 and TRBJ2-1; D is unresolved. V dropped 3 bases and J dropped 0 bases, with 9 bases sitting between them. The germline V gene encodes CDR1 MNHNS and CDR2 SASEGT. The CDR3 spans 15 residues. CDR3 in DNA: TGTGCCAGCAGTGACGGTATTAGCTCCTACAATGAGCAGTTCTTC. Translating it yields CASSDGISSYNEQFF.

In DNA, the CDR3 is TGTGCCAGCAGTGAATTGGCGGGGGGGCCAGATACGCAGTATTTT. Encoded protein: CASSELAGGPDTQYF. V usage is TRBV6-1 and J usage is TRBJ2-3, with 9 positions matching TRBD2. In germline, CDR1 is MNHNS, CDR2 SASEGT. V was pared by 2 bases and J by 4 bases, with 4 bases of the junction left unmatched. The CDR3 length is 15 residues.

This CDR3 reads CASTSGGQGGELFF. CDR3 bases: TGTGCCAGCACCAGCGGGGGCCAAGGCGGGGAGCTGTTTTTT. The chain joins TRBV6-1 to TRBJ2-2, with 8 bases aligning to TRBD2. V lost 7 bases, J lost 7 bases, and 8 bases stayed unmatched. The V gene's germline CDR1 is MNHNS and CDR2 SASEGT. The length of the CDR3 is 14 residues.

The V and J genes are TRBV4-3 and TRBJ2-1, with TRBD1 matching over 8 bases. Germline-derived CDR1 and CDR2 are LGHNA and YSLEER. V lost 1 base to trimming and J lost 6 bases; unmatched junction nucleotides: 5. The CDR3 runs 15 residues. DNA of the CDR3: TGCGCCAGCAGCCAAGGGCAGGGGGCAGGCAATGAGCAGTTCTTC. Translation: CASSQGQGAGNEQFF.

The chain has TRBV7-9 and TRBJ2-7; possible D gene TRBD1, 5 bases. The V end was cut by 1 base, the J end by 1 base, with 11 bases between. Germline lookup yields CDR1 SEHNR and CDR2 FQNEAQ (reference sequence). This CDR3 spans 15 amino acids. The CDR3 region is CASSLGGQSSYEQYF. DNA for the CDR3: TGTGCCAGCAGCTTAGGGGGCCAGTCATCCTACGAGCAGTACTTC.

Of note for this clone: Germline and junction disagree at one end, which may indicate a read error. The rearrangement uses TRBV7-3 and TRBJ1-1; 8 positions match TRBD1. The germline V gene encodes CDR1 SGHTA and CDR2 FQGTGA. This CDR3 spans 13 amino acids. The DNA for the CDR3 is TGTGCCAGCAGCTCTTGGGACAGGCCTGAGGCTTTCTTT. Translated, it gives CASSSWDRPEAFF.

The chain employs TRBV9 and TRBJ2-5; 10 nucleotides align to TRBD1. The CDR3 extends over 14 amino acids. V trimming: 0 bases; J trimming: 5 bases; junction bases outside the gene matches: 1. Germline CDR1 is SGDLS and CDR2 is YYNGEE. For the CDR3, the DNA is TGTGCCAGCAGCGTAGTGGGACAGGGGGAGACCCAGTACTTC. This gives the protein CASSVVGQGETQYF. Together with reference TRBV9 and TRBJ2-5, the CDR3 gives the full variable domain: DSGVTQTPKHLITATGQRVTLRCSPRSGDLSVYWYQQSLDQGLQFLIQYYNGEERAKGNILERFSAQQFPDLHSELNLSSLELGDSALYFCASSVVGQGETQYFGPGTRLLVL.

The chain couples TRBV29-1 to TRBJ2-2; 7 bases agree with TRBD2. CDR1 and CDR2 (germline): SQVTM, ANQGSEA. V trimming: 6 bases; J trimming: 2 bases; junction bases outside the gene matches: 3. The CDR3 is 13 amino acids. In DNA, the CDR3 is TGCAGCGTAAGCGGGGCAAACACCGGGGAGCTGTTTTTT. This sequence encodes CSVSGANTGELFF.

V usage is TRBV27 and J usage is TRBJ2-7; no clear D. This CDR3 spans 14 amino acids. V lost 0 bases to trimming and J lost 7 bases, with 13 bases between them. Germline CDR1 MNHEY, CDR2 SMNVEV (reference sequence). CDR3 nucleotides: TGTGCCAGCAGTTTATCGACCCACGGAGCGGAGCAGTACTTC. Its translation: CASSLSTHGAEQYF.

This chain joins TRBV19 and TRBJ2-3; 12 positions match TRBD2. The length of the CDR3 is 17 residues. V shed 7 bases, J shed 1 base, and the junction held 9 bases outside the gene matches. Germline assignment: CDR1 LNHDA and CDR2 SQIVND (reference sequence). This CDR3 is CASMALAGGKGTDTQYF. CDR3 coding DNA: TGTGCCAGTATGGCACTAGCGGGGGGAAAAGGCACAGATACGCAGTATTTT.

This chain links TRBV2 with TRBJ2-1; 9 bases align to TRBD1. This CDR3 region has 16 residues. Germline CDR1 and CDR2: SNHLY and FYNNEI. The ends lost 7 bases at V and 1 base at J; junction bases unmatched: 8. The CDR3 region is CASTIHGTGSYNEQFF. As DNA, the CDR3 is TGTGCCAGCACAATTCACGGGACAGGGTCCTACAATGAGCAGTTCTTC.

The chain combines TRBV10-3 with TRBJ2-7, with a possible D match to TRBD2 (5 bases). The CDR3 is made up of 12 amino acids. The germline V gene has CDR1 ENHRY and CDR2 SYGVKD. V lost 6 bases, J lost 4 bases, and 10 bases lay in between. CDR3 region: CAIRGDGYEQYF. The CDR3 DNA is TGTGCCATCAGGGGAGACGGTTACGAGCAGTACTTC.

The sample holds a few counts of this clone. The chain employs TRBV19 and TRBJ2-7, with 8 bases identical to TRBD2. CDR1 is LNHDA, CDR2 SQIVND, per germline (reference sequence). V shed 0 bases and J 2 bases; nucleotides not matched to a gene: 6. There are 16 residues in the CDR3. The CDR3: CASSIDTAGGAYEQYF. CDR3 sequence (DNA): TGTGCCAGTAGTATAGATACGGCGGGGGGAGCCTACGAGCAGTACTTC.

This chain links TRBV2 with TRBJ1-1, with TRBD1 matching 8 bases. Germline assignment: CDR1 SNHLY and CDR2 FYNNEI. The CDR3 consists of 13 residues. Trimming removed 7 bases from V and 2 bases from J; junction bases left unmatched: 3. CDR3 DNA: TGTGCCAGCACCGGACAGGGTAACACTGAAGCTTTCTTT. The encoded protein is CASTGQGNTEAFF.

The chain carries TRBV6-1 and TRBJ2-7, with 8 nucleotides matching TRBD2. CDR1 is MNHNS and CDR2 is SASEGT in the germline V gene. Trimming removed 5 bases from V and 7 bases from J; junction bases left unmatched: 7. The CDR3 covers 13 residues. This chain's CDR3 is CASSIRTSQEQYF. CDR3 bases: TGTGCCAGCAGTATCCGGACTAGCCAAGAGCAGTACTTC.

V and J are TRBV30 and TRBJ1-3, with unresolved D. Germline V gene lookup returns CDR1 GTSNPN and CDR2 SVGIG (reference sequence). This CDR3 is built from 15 residues. With 4 bases removed from V and 0 bases from J, the gap between germline ends came to 13 bases. Here the CDR3 reads CAWKPQFYSGNTIYF. The CDR3, as DNA: TGTGCCTGGAAACCACAGTTTTACTCTGGAAACACCATATATTTT. The full variable domain, rest sourced from reference TRBV30 and TRBJ1-3, is SQTIHQWPATLVQPVGSPLSLECTVEGTSNPNLYWYRQAAGRGLQLLFYSVGIGQISSEVPQNLSASRPQDRQFILSSKKLLLSDSGFYLCAWKPQFYSGNTIYFGEGSWLTVV.

A few counts support this clone. The chain has TRBV5-1 and TRBJ1-1; 8 nucleotides match TRBD1. Germline V gene data show CDR1 as SGHRS and CDR2 as YFSETQ. CDR3 length: 15 residues. J lost 2 bases, V lost 3 bases, and 6 bases had no gene match. Here the CDR3 DNA reads TGCGCCAGCAGCTCGCAGGGGGCAGGAAACACTGAAGCTTTCTTT. Its translation: CASSSQGAGNTEAFF.

This chain joins TRBV6-1 and TRBJ2-3, with D perhaps matching TRBD2 (5 bases). The CDR3 is 14 residues long. The ends were cut back, 0 bases at V and 4 bases at J, with 8 bases in the middle. Germline loops: CDR1 MNHNS, CDR2 SASEGT. The DNA of the CDR3 is TGTGCCAGCAGTGAAGCCGAGGGAGCAGATACGCAGTATTTT. Residues: CASSEAEGADTQYF.

The chain couples TRBV29-1 to TRBJ1-1; the D is unclear. This CDR3 is built from 14 residues. The ends were cut back, 3 bases at V and 0 bases at J, with 11 bases in the middle. Per germline, CDR1 SQVTM and CDR2 ANQGSEA. CDR3 region: CSVEEGRLNTEAFF. The CDR3 nucleotides are TGCAGCGTTGAGGAGGGCAGATTGAACACTGAAGCTTTCTTT.

This chain uses TRBV6-1 with TRBJ1-4, with TRBD1 identical over 8 bases. V gave up 2 bases and J gave up 7 bases; unmatched junction bases: 15. CDR3 length: 18 amino acids. In germline, CDR1 is MNHNS, CDR2 SASEGT. Here the CDR3 reads CASSELSGGEDISEKLFF. In nucleotides, the CDR3 is TGTGCCAGCAGTGAACTATCAGGGGGCGAAGATATAAGTGAAAAACTGTTTTTT.

The chain is built from TRBV5-4 and TRBJ2-2; tentatively, D is TRBD2 (7 bases). CDR3 length equals 15 residues. V shed 3 bases and J shed 4 bases, with 13 bases lying between them. Germline V gene lookup returns CDR1 SGHNT and CDR2 YYREEE (reference sequence). The CDR3 protein is CASSSGAGVTGELFF. The CDR3 coding sequence is TGTGCCAGCAGCTCAGGGGCGGGGGTCACCGGGGAGCTGTTTTTT.

The J gene is TRBJ2-1, the V gene TRBV6-5; TRBD2 is a possible D gene (6 bases). This CDR3 has 15 amino acids. Germline CDR1 reads MNHEY; CDR2 reads SVGAGI. V lost 0 bases, J lost 6 bases, and 12 bases lay in between. CDR3 coding DNA: TGTGCCAGCAGTTACTCAGGGGTCGGGGGCAATGAGCAGTTCTTC. It translates to CASSYSGVGGNEQFF.

This clone was found once. The chain carries TRBV5-1 and TRBJ1-1; no firm D call. The CDR3 totals 14 residues. The V end lost 2 bases, the J end lost 5 bases, and 13 bases lay between the germline ends. The germline gives CDR1 SGHRS, CDR2 YFSETQ. In DNA, the CDR3 is TGCGCCAGCAGCTTAACAACTCGGGGTACTGAAGCTTTCTTT. This translates into CASSLTTRGTEAFF. Full variable domain (missing parts from reference TRBV5-1 and TRBJ1-1): KAGVTQTPRYLIKTRGQQVTLSCSPISGHRSVSWYQQTPGQGLQFLFEYFSETQRNKGNFPGRFSGRQFSNSRSEMNVSTLELGDSALYLCASSLTTRGTEAFFGQGTRLTVV.

The V and J genes are TRBV6-1 and TRBJ2-7, with a tentative D call TRBD1 (5 bases). Germline CDR1 and CDR2: MNHNS and SASEGT. The CDR3 is 16 amino acids. V dropped 1 base and J dropped 3 bases, with 16 bases sitting between them. DNA of the CDR3: TGTGCCAGCAGTGAAGGGCAGGGATTGTCAATCTACGAGCAGTACTTC. This gives the protein CASSEGQGLSIYEQYF.

The chain carries TRBV5-6 and TRBJ2-7; D is perhaps TRBD2 (5 bases). The CDR3 length is 13 residues. V dropped 1 base and J dropped 4 bases, with 9 bases sitting between them. CDR1 is SGHDT, CDR2 YYEEEE, per germline. DNA for the CDR3: TGTGCCAGCAGCTTGTCCGGGGTGTACGAGCAGTACTTC. Translated, it gives CASSLSGVYEQYF.

V usage is TRBV15 and J usage is TRBJ2-3, with D perhaps TRBD2 (7 bases). Trimming stripped 0 bases from V and 4 bases from J, with 11 bases between. The V gene's germline CDR1 is LNHNV and CDR2 YYDKDF (reference sequence). This CDR3 has 15 amino acids. The CDR3 DNA reads as TGTGCCACCAGCAGAGATGCGGGGGCCGCAGATACGCAGTATTTT. Translation: CATSRDAGAADTQYF.